Following are 29 T cell receptor beta chains from one sample sequenced in a study of OX40 agonist ivuxolimab in advanced cancers. Some clones are missing from TCRdb's copy, which holds only in-frame ones; the method was immunoSEQ multiplex PCR. In the table there are around 53,000 clones, roughly 92% of which are singletons. Sequences were derived from CD4+ or CD8+ T cells sorted from blood, sampled in a trial of the OX40 agonist ivuxolimab. These receptors originate from an adult with an advanced solid tumor such as melanoma, head and neck, liver or kidney cancer.

The V gene is TRBV4-3, the J gene TRBJ1-1; D call uncertain. V lost 1 base and J lost 2, with 8 bases in between. The CDR3 length is 14 residues. Germline CDR1 and CDR2: LGHNA and YSLEER. The CDR3 spells CASSQVPGNTEAFF. DNA of the CDR3: TGCGCCAGCAGCCAAGTTCCCGGAAACACTGAAGCTTTCTTT.

J is TRBJ2-2 and V is TRBV6-5, with TRBD2 identical over 8 bases. Germline assignment: CDR1 MNHEY and CDR2 SVGAGI. J lost 2 bases, V lost 0 bases, and 2 bases had no gene match. The CDR3 contains 16 residues. DNA of the CDR3: TGTGCCAGCAGTTACTCGACTAGCGAAAACACCGGGGAGCTGTTTTTT. It codes for CASSYSTSENTGELFF.

V and J are TRBV4-3 and TRBJ1-3; D is unclear. The CDR3 is 17 residues long. The germline V gene has CDR1 LGHNA and CDR2 YSLEER. Trimming removed 1 base from V and 2 bases from J, with 15 bases in between. CDR3 in DNA: TGCGCCAGCAGCCAAGCGGTAACTCTTCAAGCTGGAAACACCATATATTTT. Encoded protein: CASSQAVTLQAGNTIYF.

The J gene is TRBJ2-1, the V gene TRBV19; tentative D call: TRBD2 (6 bases). The CDR3 contains 15 residues. The V end lost 5 bases, the J end lost 3 bases, and 14 bases lay between the germline ends. Germline CDR1 is LNHDA and CDR2 is SQIVND (reference sequence). DNA of the CDR3: TGTGCCAGTAGTCGTTCCGGAGGGAGCTACAATGAGCAGTTCTTC. Its translation is CASSRSGGSYNEQFF. The complete variable domain, with remaining parts taken from reference TRBV19 and TRBJ2-1, reads DGGITQSPKYLFRKEGQNVTLSCEQNLNHDAMYWYRQDPGQGLRLIYYSQIVNDFQKGDIAEGYSVSREKKESFPLTVTSAQKNPTAFYLCASSRSGGSYNEQFFGPGTRLTVL.

V and J are TRBV28 and TRBJ2-3; D is uncertain. Between the trimmed V and J ends, which lost 2 bases and 6 bases, there was a span of 9 bases. The CDR3 spans 13 residues. Germline V gene lookup returns CDR1 MDHEN and CDR2 SYDVKM. DNA of the CDR3: TGTGCCAGCAGTTTAGTTCTCAGGGATACGCAGTATTTT. Protein: CASSLVLRDTQYF.

The chain has TRBV5-6 and TRBJ2-3; 10 bases agree with TRBD2. V lost 0 bases and J lost 1; bases outside the gene matches: 11. The CDR3 contains 19 residues. CDR1 and CDR2 (germline): SGHDT, YYEEEE. The CDR3 reads CASSLVTGLAKEGTDTQYF. In DNA form, the CDR3 reads TGTGCCAGCAGCTTGGTAACGGGACTAGCGAAGGAAGGCACAGATACGCAGTATTTT.

In this sample, this clone turned up once. The V gene is TRBV27, the J gene TRBJ2-2; TRBD2 aligns across 10 bases. The CDR3 contains 16 residues. Unmatched junction bases numbered 16, after V lost 5 bases and J lost 13 bases. Germline V gene lookup returns CDR1 MNHEY and CDR2 SMNVEV (reference sequence). CDR3 residues: CASSAVGTSAPVGLFF. The CDR3 DNA sequence: TGTGCCAGCAGTGCCGTCGGGACTAGCGCACCGGTGGGGCTGTTTTTT.

V usage is TRBV27 and J usage is TRBJ2-1; 7 nucleotides align to TRBD1. V shed 2 bases, J shed 6 bases, and the junction held 22 bases outside the gene matches. Germline V gene lookup returns CDR1 MNHEY and CDR2 SMNVEV (reference sequence). This CDR3 is 20 amino acids long. CDR3 amino acids: CASSLPTTGTANTSPNEQFF. The CDR3 DNA is TGTGCCAGCAGTTTACCCACAACGGGGACAGCCAATACATCTCCCAATGAGCAGTTCTTC.

This clone appeared a single time. The CDR3 bases are TGTGCCAGCAGCGTAGCCGGGAGTACCTACGAGCAGTACTTC. It encodes CASSVAGSTYEQYF. The chain recombines TRBV9 with TRBJ2-7, with D possibly being TRBD2 (6 bases). The CDR3 totals 14 residues. V shed 0 bases and J shed 2 bases, with 9 bases lying between them. CDR1 SGDLS and CDR2 YYNGEE come from the germline V gene.

The J gene is TRBJ2-1, the V gene TRBV4-3; D is possibly TRBD2 (6 bases). This CDR3 has 16 residues. V lost 1 base, J lost 7 bases, and 17 bases lay in between. CDR1 is LGHNA, CDR2 YSLEER, per germline. The CDR3, as DNA: TGCGCCAGCAGCCAAGTGTACGGGGGATCCCTTAATGAGCAGTTCTTC. This codes for CASSQVYGGSLNEQFF.

The V gene is TRBV6-5, the J gene TRBJ2-1, with TRBD1 matching 9 bases. The junction had 3 bases not matched to a gene; V was cut back by 4 bases and J by 2 bases. CDR1 and CDR2 from the germline V gene are MNHEY and SVGAGI. This CDR3 spans 15 amino acids. CDR3: CASSFGTGTYNEQFF. The CDR3 DNA follows: TGTGCCAGCAGTTTCGGGACAGGGACCTACAATGAGCAGTTCTTC.

V and J are TRBV5-6 and TRBJ2-7, with D possibly matching TRBD2 (5 bases). Trimming stripped 3 bases from V and 2 bases from J, with 9 bases between. This CDR3 is 13 amino acids long. Looked up from germline, CDR1 is SGHDT and CDR2 is YYEEEE. The CDR3: CASSYGITYEQYF. As DNA, the CDR3 is TGTGCCAGCAGCTACGGGATTACCTACGAGCAGTACTTC.

This sequence joins TRBV28 and TRBJ1-5, with D hard to call. From germline, CDR1 is MDHEN and CDR2 SYDVKM. CDR3 length: 15 amino acids. V shed 8 bases and J shed 1 base, with 15 bases lying between them. This CDR3 reads CASLDGRQSNQPQHF. In nucleotides, the CDR3 is TGTGCCAGCTTAGACGGACGTCAGAGCAATCAGCCCCAGCATTTT.

This chain uses TRBV9 with TRBJ1-1; maybe TRBD1 (5 bases). The germline V gene has CDR1 SGDLS and CDR2 YYNGEE. V shed 6 bases and J shed 1 base, with 10 bases lying between them. The CDR3 is 13 residues long. CDR3 in amino acids: CASTARENTEAFF. DNA of the CDR3: TGTGCCAGCACCGCCAGGGAGAACACTGAAGCTTTCTTT.

The J gene is TRBJ2-1, the V gene TRBV11-2; 9 bases are shared with TRBD2. This CDR3 spans 15 amino acids. Germline V gene lookup returns CDR1 SGHAT and CDR2 FQNNGV. The J segment lost 2 bases and the V segment lost 3 bases, leaving 2 bases of the junction unmatched. In DNA, the CDR3 is TGTGCCAGCAGCTTGAGACTAGCGGCCTACAATGAGCAGTTCTTC. Translating gives CASSLRLAAYNEQFF. The variable domain in full, completed from reference TRBV11-2 and TRBJ2-1, reads EAGVAQSPRYKIIEKRQSVAFWCNPISGHATLYWYQQILGQGPKLLIQFQNNGVVDDSQLPKDRFSAERLKGVDSTLKIQPAKLEDSAVYLCASSLRLAAYNEQFFGPGTRLTVL.

This rearrangement joins TRBV19 to TRBJ1-1; 7 positions agree with TRBD1. After removal of 7 bases from V and 4 bases from J, the junction contained 3 bases not matched to a gene. The germline V gene encodes CDR1 LNHDA and CDR2 SQIVND (reference sequence). This CDR3 region has 12 residues. The CDR3 loop is CASTTGTTEAFF. The CDR3 DNA reads TGTGCCAGTACGACAGGGACCACTGAAGCTTTCTTT.

The chain joins TRBV5-6 to TRBJ1-3, with 7 bases that match TRBD1. The germline gives CDR1 SGHDT, CDR2 YYEEEE. The junction had 7 bases not matched to a gene; V was cut back by 4 bases and J by 3 bases. The CDR3 is made up of 15 amino acids. In DNA form, the CDR3 reads TGTGCCAGCAGCCCAACCACAGGGGATGGAAACACCATATATTTT. Protein: CASSPTTGDGNTIYF.

The gene calls are TRBV27 and TRBJ2-1; D is uncertain. This CDR3 has 13 residues. In germline, CDR1 is MNHEY, CDR2 SMNVEV (reference sequence). Trimming cost V 3 bases and J 8 bases, with 11 bases left between them. CDR3 region: CASSFVADYEQFF. Here the CDR3 DNA reads TGTGCCAGCAGTTTCGTGGCTGACTATGAGCAGTTCTTC.

V gene TRBV7-9 combines with J gene TRBJ2-7; the D is unclear. The germline V and J ends were trimmed by 5 bases and 7 bases, with 18 bases remaining between them. Germline CDR1 and CDR2: SEHNR and FQNEAQ (reference sequence). The CDR3 totals 14 residues. CDR3 residues: CASSPTDTTREQYF. CDR3 DNA: TGTGCCAGCAGCCCGACTGATACTACGAGGGAGCAGTACTTC.

The V gene is TRBV28, the J gene TRBJ2-7; D remains ambiguous. Germline V lookup: CDR1 MDHEN, CDR2 SYDVKM. The CDR3 totals 16 residues. Trimming shortened V by 6 bases and J by 5 bases, and 23 bases separated the two germline ends. The CDR3 protein is CASSLHFMEIGHEQYF. The CDR3 DNA reads TGTGCCAGCAGCCTTCATTTTATGGAAATTGGGCACGAGCAGTACTTC.

V and J are TRBV10-2 and TRBJ2-7; no definite D call. The V gene lost 6 bases and the J gene lost 5 bases, with 5 bases spanning the gap. Germline loops: CDR1 WSHSY, CDR2 SAAADI. The CDR3 runs to 10 residues. In DNA form, the CDR3 reads TGCGCCAGCAGAGACCACGAGCAGTACTTC. Translation gives CASRDHEQYF.

V gene TRBV19 combines with J gene TRBJ2-6, with no clear D. Germline V lookup: CDR1 LNHDA, CDR2 SQIVND (reference sequence). There are 17 residues in the CDR3. Trimming removed 1 base from V and 0 bases from J, with 10 bases in between. The CDR3 spells CASSIVFTSSGANVLTF. The CDR3 DNA sequence: TGTGCCAGTAGTATAGTTTTCACGAGCTCTGGGGCCAACGTCCTGACTTTC.

V gene TRBV25-1 combines with J gene TRBJ2-2, with 7 bases lining up with TRBD1. This CDR3 contains 13 residues. V dropped 8 bases and J dropped 7; count of bases not matched to a gene: 7. CDR1 and CDR2 from the germline V gene are MGHDK and SYGVNS. The CDR3 DNA reads as TGTGCCAGCGGGACAGTGTCTATCGGGGAGCTGTTTTTT. Amino acids: CASGTVSIGELFF.

The chain has TRBV5-8 and TRBJ2-7, with 10 positions matching TRBD1. V shed 2 bases and J 0 bases; nucleotides not matched to a gene: 14. This CDR3 comprises 19 residues. In germline, CDR1 is SGHTS, CDR2 YDEGEE. The CDR3 spells CASSFANGPGQGISYEQYF. The CDR3, as DNA: TGTGCCAGCAGCTTCGCAAACGGACCGGGACAGGGGATCTCCTACGAGCAGTACTTC.

The chain has TRBV11-2 and TRBJ1-1; TRBD1 agrees at 7 bases. Germline-derived CDR1 and CDR2 are SGHAT and FQNNGV. V was clipped by 5 bases and J by 0 bases; unmatched bases: 18. This CDR3 region has 19 residues. CDR3 bases: TGTGCCAGCAGCCACGGACAGGTATTATTCGAGGGGATGAACACTGAAGCTTTCTTT. Protein product: CASSHGQVLFEGMNTEAFF.

The genes are TRBV27 and TRBJ2-7; tentatively, D is TRBD2 (5 bases). The ends were cut back, 3 bases at V and 2 bases at J, with 11 bases in the middle. CDR1 is MNHEY, CDR2 SMNVEV, per germline (reference sequence). This CDR3 spans 14 amino acids. The CDR3 is CASSFGPGTYEQYF. CDR3 DNA: TGTGCCAGCAGTTTTGGTCCGGGGACCTACGAGCAGTACTTC.

The chain recombines TRBV6-5 with TRBJ2-2, with 7 bases aligning to TRBD2. CDR1 and CDR2 (germline): MNHEY, SVGAGI. The CDR3 has 13 amino acids. Losses at the gene ends were 10 bases for V and 0 bases for J; bases not matched to a gene: 2. CDR3 DNA: TGTGCCACGGGAGGCTCGAACACCGGGGAGCTGTTTTTT. This gives the protein CATGGSNTGELFF.

J is TRBJ1-2 and V is TRBV28; TRBD1 agrees at 8 bases. Trimming removed 3 bases from V and 5 bases from J; junction bases left unmatched: 8. The V gene's germline CDR1 is MDHEN and CDR2 SYDVKM. The CDR3 contains 15 residues. This CDR3 is CASSFGQGALYGYTF. CDR3 sequence (DNA): TGTGCCAGCAGTTTCGGGCAGGGGGCGTTGTATGGCTACACCTTC.

This chain uses TRBV15 with TRBJ2-7; D uncertain. The germline V gene has CDR1 LNHNV and CDR2 YYDKDF (reference sequence). Trimming removed 3 bases at V and 2 bases at J, with 17 bases between. The CDR3 is 16 amino acids. CDR3 DNA: TGTGCCACCAGCAGTGGAACGACCGCCTTCCCCTACGAGCAGTACTTC. As protein: CATSSGTTAFPYEQYF.